One and the same sample provided the 28 T cell receptor beta chains below, sequenced in a study of T cells after yellow fever vaccination (dated by TCRdb to the late 2010s). The label giving this sample's treatment or condition can be read as: live attenuated yellow fever vaccine strain. The library was made by 5' RACE. TCRdb shows the sequencer as Illumina HiSeq 2500. TCRdb applied fastp at Q25 and MiXCR to the public reads, then kept only in-frame beta chains. Identical CDR3 proteins give one entry, which carries the most common genes and DNA. This sample has about 120,000 distinct CDR3 sequences in its table, and roughly 7.2% of those were observed once. 2.5% to 3% of the sample is in the top ten clones. This specimen consisted of CD4+ T cells sorted from PBMCs, obtained about 49 days after the first yellow fever vaccination. The receptor source for this set is a young man who received the YFV17D yellow fever vaccine.

The chain couples TRBV10-3 to TRBJ2-5; 10 nucleotides line up with TRBD2. V shed 2 bases and J 2 bases; nucleotides not matched to a gene: 11. CDR3 length equals 18 residues. Germline V gives CDR1 ENHRY, CDR2 SYGVKD. The CDR3 DNA is TGTGCCATCAGTGAGATGATAGGGCTAGCGGGGGTTCAAGAGACCCAGTACTTC. Translated, it gives CAISEMIGLAGVQETQYF.

The table lists this clonotype with many counts. V gene TRBV5-1 combines with J gene TRBJ2-1, with TRBD2 matching over 9 bases. This CDR3 is 15 amino acids long. Germline trimming cut 4 bases from V and 0 bases from J; bases unmatched to any gene: 2. The germline V gene has CDR1 SGHRS and CDR2 YFSETQ. The CDR3 loop is CASSPAGGSYNEQFF. As DNA, the CDR3 is TGCGCCAGCAGCCCAGCGGGGGGCTCCTACAATGAGCAGTTCTTC.

The chain recombines TRBV4-2 with TRBJ1-2; 7 bases are shared with TRBD1. The CDR3 totals 14 residues. The V gene end was trimmed by 4 bases and the J gene end by 4 bases; junction bases not matched to a gene: 6. In germline, CDR1 is LGHNA, CDR2 YNFKEQ. The CDR3 is CASSRPQGLYGYTF. The DNA for the CDR3 is TGTGCCAGCAGCCGACCACAGGGGCTCTATGGCTACACCTTC.

This clonotype was found many times. This chain connects TRBV7-2 to TRBJ2-1; 8 nucleotides align to TRBD2. In germline, CDR1 is SGHTA, CDR2 FQGNSA. The CDR3 consists of 14 residues. The J segment lost 4 bases and the V segment lost 5 bases, leaving 4 bases of the junction unmatched. The CDR3: CASSRSGSYNEQFF. The CDR3 DNA follows: TGTGCCAGCAGCCGCAGCGGGAGTTACAATGAGCAGTTCTTC.

This clonotype was counted many times. This chain uses TRBV18 with TRBJ2-4; a possible D gene is TRBD2 (6 bases). V was clipped by 2 bases and J by 2 bases, with 16 bases between them. Germline CDR1 KGHSH, CDR2 LQKENI. The CDR3 length is 17 residues. The CDR3 region is CASSPSRGSATKNIQYF. The CDR3 region has the DNA TGTGCCAGCTCACCAAGTCGGGGGTCAGCGACCAAAAACATTCAGTACTTC. The full variable domain, completed using reference TRBV18 and TRBJ2-4, is NAGVMQNPRHLVRRRGQEARLRCSPMKGHSHVYWYRQLPEEGLKFMVYLQKENIIDESGMPKERFSAEFPKEGPSILRIQQVVRGDSAAYFCASSPSRGSATKNIQYFGAGTRLSVL.

This clonotype was seen just once. A read error may be the cause here, since a much bigger clone is one base away. Because the CDR3 is missing its conserved closing phenylalanine or tryptophan, this is likely a read error. The chain employs TRBV6-1 and TRBJ2-3; 7 nucleotides line up with TRBD2. The CDR3 spans 15 residues. V was pared by 5 bases and J by 0 bases, with 5 bases of the junction left unmatched. CDR1 is MNHNS and CDR2 is SASEGT in the germline V gene. The chain's CDR3 is CASSTSASSTDTQYL. As DNA, the CDR3 is TGTGCCAGCAGTACTAGCGCTTCTAGCACAGATACGCAGTATTTA.

Worth noting for this clonotype: With a much larger clone just one base away, this may be a read error. This chain joins TRBV7-2 and TRBJ2-3; the match to TRBD1 covers 8 bases. Germline values: CDR1 SGHTA, CDR2 FQGNSA. The CDR3 loop spans 15 amino acids. CDR3 sequence: CASSWRQGRTDKQYF. CDR3 bases: TGTGCCAGCAGCTGGCGACAGGGGAGGACAGATAAGCAGTATTTT.

Comment on this clonotype: This clone may be a read error of a much larger clone one base away. J is TRBJ2-5 and V is TRBV5-1, with D possibly being TRBD2 (5 bases). Germline V lookup: CDR1 SGHRS, CDR2 YFSETQ. V was shortened by 4 bases and J by 7 bases, with 17 bases between the two germline ends. The CDR3 runs to 14 residues. The chain's CDR3 is CASSLEGDLGTQYF. CDR3 DNA sequence: TGCGCCAGCAGCCTCGAGGGCGACTTAGGGACCCAGTACTTC. The full variable domain, in which reference TRBV5-1 and TRBJ2-5 provide the parts outside the CDR3, is KAGVTQTPRYLIKTRGQQVTLSCSPISGHRSVSWYQQTPGQGLQFLFEYFSETQRNKGNFPGRFSGRQFSNSRSEMNVSTLELGDSALYLCASSLEGDLGTQYFGPGTRLLVL.

The chain joins TRBV6-2 or TRBV6-3 to TRBJ1-5; weak D call: TRBD1 (5 bases). The V gene's germline CDR1 is MNHEY and CDR2 SVGEGT. Trimming left V 5 bases short and J 7 bases short, with 18 bases between. CDR3 size: 15 residues. Here the CDR3 DNA reads TGTGCCAGCAGTGGAACTGGAGGGGCCTGGCAGCCCCAGCATTTT. Translating it yields CASSGTGGAWQPQHF.

Concerning this clonotype: This may arise from a read error, as a much more abundant clone is one base away. The chain recombines TRBV5-7 with TRBJ2-4; D not certain. TRBV5-7 is an ORF, with its function uncertain. This CDR3 comprises 11 residues. CDR3 residues: CVSSRQNIQYF. The CDR3 DNA reads as TGTGTCAGCAGTAGACAAAACATTCAGTACTTC.

This clonotype was seen ten or more times. The rearrangement joins TRBV6-5 to TRBJ1-6, with D perhaps TRBD1 (5 bases). The germline CDR1 and CDR2 sequences are MNHEY and SVGAGI. The CDR3 has 13 residues. Trimming cost V 6 bases and J 8 bases, with 11 bases left between them. DNA for the CDR3: TGTGCCAGCAGGTCAGGGAGCTATTCACCCCTCCACTTT. Amino acids: CASRSGSYSPLHF.

Worth noting for this clonotype: A much larger clone lies a single base off, so this may be a read error. The V call is TRBV28, the J call TRBJ2-3; 7 nucleotides align to TRBD2. Germline V gene sequence: CDR1 MDHEN, CDR2 SYDVKM. The CDR3 has 16 amino acids. This chain's CDR3 is CASPPVGTTDTDKQYF. For the CDR3, the DNA is TGTGCCAGCCCTCCGGTGGGGACTACTGACACAGATAAGCAGTATTTT.

This clonotype was counted ten times or more. This chain links TRBV7-2 with TRBJ2-5; a weak D match, TRBD2 (6 bases). V was cut by 6 bases and J by 1 base, with 9 bases left in between. The germline CDR1 and CDR2 sequences are SGHTA and FQGNSA. This CDR3 is built from 13 residues. CDR3 loop: CASRKAGQETQYF. Written as DNA, the CDR3 is TGTGCCAGCAGAAAAGCGGGCCAAGAGACCCAGTACTTC.

This clonotype was detected many times. The chain uses TRBV5-6 and TRBJ1-1; TRBD1 is a possible D gene (5 bases). The germline gives CDR1 SGHDT, CDR2 YYEEEE. V gave up 3 bases and J gave up 1 base, with 10 bases separating them. CDR3 length: 14 residues. CDR3 nucleotides: TGTGCCAGCAGCTCACCGGGACGGAACACTGAAGCTTTCTTT. Residues: CASSSPGRNTEAFF.

This clonotype was observed many times. The chain combines TRBV4-1 with TRBJ2-5; either TRBD1 or TRBD2 may fit D (7 bases each). This CDR3 spans 16 amino acids. Germline lookup yields CDR1 MGHRA and CDR2 YSYEKL. V lost 1 base to trimming and J lost 5 bases, with 17 bases between them. The CDR3: CASSQAGAGGGETQYF. As DNA, the CDR3 is TGCGCCAGCAGCCAAGCTGGAGCAGGGGGGGGGGAGACCCAGTACTTC.

This clonotype was seen repeatedly, ten times or more. V is TRBV6-5 and J is TRBJ1-5; the D gene is possibly TRBD1 (6 bases). The germline V and J ends were trimmed by 5 bases and 4 bases, with 12 bases remaining between them. Per the germline V gene, CDR1 is MNHEY and CDR2 is SVGAGI. CDR3 length: 14 residues. The CDR3 here is CASSPDRSNQPQHF. The CDR3 DNA reads TGTGCCAGCAGTCCCGACAGGAGTAATCAGCCCCAGCATTTT.

In this sample, this clonotype turned up a few times. V and J are TRBV6-5 and TRBJ1-2, with D unresolved. The CDR3 is 14 amino acids. Trimming removed 3 bases from V and 4 bases from J, with 12 bases in between. The germline gives CDR1 MNHEY, CDR2 SVGAGI. The CDR3 protein is CASSYQAELYGYTF. The CDR3 DNA is TGTGCCAGCAGTTATCAGGCCGAGCTCTATGGCTACACCTTC.

This clonotype was counted once. Since a much larger clone is just one base distant, this may be a read error. V is TRBV20-1 and J is TRBJ2-3, with 10 bases lining up with TRBD2. This CDR3 is built from 16 residues. Germline-derived CDR1 and CDR2 are DFQATT and SNEGSKA (reference sequence). The DNA of the CDR3 is TGCTGTGCCCCTACCGGCGGACTAGCGGTCGCAGATACGCAGTATTTT. Translated, it gives CCAPTGGLAVADTQYF.

This clonotype came up many times. V and J are TRBV18 and TRBJ2-2; D is uncertain. V was shortened by 3 bases and J by 0 bases, with 8 bases between the two germline ends. Germline V gene sequence: CDR1 KGHSH, CDR2 LQKENI. The CDR3 contains 15 residues. For the CDR3, the DNA is TGTGCCAGCTCACCGTATCAGGCGAACACCGGGGAGCTGTTTTTT. It codes for CASSPYQANTGELFF.

Of note for this clonotype: A much larger clone sits a single nucleotide away, making a read error possible. The chain employs TRBV12-3 or TRBV12-4 and TRBJ2-5; 8 bases fit TRBD2. The trim removed 6 bases at V and 4 bases at J, leaving 10 bases unmatched. The CDR3 has 15 amino acids. In nucleotides, the CDR3 is TGTGCCAGCAGCTTACGCCAGCGGGGGCCAGAGACCCAGTACTTC. Translated: CASSLRQRGPETQYF.

This clonotype has ten or more counts. This chain joins TRBV7-2 and TRBJ1-1; D remains unclear. This CDR3 is 16 amino acids long. CDR1 and CDR2 (germline): SGHTA, FQGNSA. V lost 5 bases and J lost 0, with 16 bases in between. As DNA, the CDR3 is TGTGCCAGCAGCCCTCGGGGTACCGGGATGAACACTGAAGCTTTCTTT. Protein: CASSPRGTGMNTEAFF.

This clonotype came up many times. V usage is TRBV7-2 and J usage is TRBJ2-7, with 8 nucleotides matching TRBD1. Germline lookup yields CDR1 SGHTA and CDR2 FQGNSA. V shed 2 bases, J shed 3 bases, and the junction held 6 bases outside the gene matches. The CDR3 runs to 15 residues. The CDR3 nucleotides are TGTGCCAGCAGCTTATCCGGGACAGGTCGCTACGAGCAGTACTTC. Translated: CASSLSGTGRYEQYF.

This clonotype turned up a few times. The rearrangement uses TRBV7-9 and TRBJ2-4; 8 bases map to TRBD1. The J segment lost 9 bases and the V segment lost 7 bases, leaving 14 bases of the junction unmatched. The length of the CDR3 is 15 residues. The V gene's germline CDR1 is SEHNR and CDR2 FQNEAQ (reference sequence). The CDR3 spells CASTRKQGGMGIQYF. The CDR3 DNA is TGTGCCAGCACCCGTAAACAGGGGGGAATGGGCATTCAGTACTTC.

This chain connects TRBV11-3 to TRBJ2-5; D is unresolved. Germline V CDR1 and CDR2: SGHNT, YENEEA. CDR3 size: 9 residues. V was trimmed by 1 base and J by 13 bases, leaving 4 bases between them. For the CDR3, the DNA is TGTGCCAGCAGCTTAGGTCTGTACTTC. Translated: CASSLGLYF.

This clonotype was seen ten or more times. The chain links TRBV5-1 to TRBJ1-2; weak D call: TRBD1 (6 bases). This CDR3 is built from 15 residues. V gave up 0 bases and J gave up 5 bases, with 14 bases separating them. Germline-derived CDR1 and CDR2 are SGHRS and YFSETQ. The CDR3 sequence: CASSLGFGGQYGYTF. The DNA for the CDR3 is TGCGCCAGCAGCTTGGGATTTGGGGGACAATATGGCTACACCTTC.

This clonotype was found many times. The CDR3 coding sequence is TGTGCCAGCAGCTTGCACAGGGAAGAGACCCAGTACTTC. This encodes CASSLHREETQYF. J is TRBJ2-5 and V is TRBV5-4; tentative D call: TRBD1 (6 bases). V lost 1 base and J 3 bases, leaving 7 bases between the germline ends. From germline, CDR1 is SGHNT and CDR2 YYREEE (reference sequence). The CDR3 totals 13 residues.

This clonotype showed up just a few times. V and J are TRBV5-1 and TRBJ2-5; no reliable D call. Germline loops: CDR1 SGHRS, CDR2 YFSETQ. The CDR3 contains 13 residues. V was clipped by 1 base and J by 7 bases, with 11 bases between them. The CDR3: CASSLTFEATQYF. The CDR3 DNA reads TGCGCCAGCAGCTTGACATTCGAGGCGACCCAGTACTTC.

The rearrangement joins TRBV10-3 to TRBJ2-7, with 7 bases that match TRBD2. Trimming removed 5 bases from V and 3 bases from J; junction bases left unmatched: 10. The CDR3 runs to 15 residues. From germline, CDR1 is ENHRY and CDR2 SYGVKD. CDR3 protein: CAISLGRAGIYEQYV. The CDR3 region has the DNA TGTGCCATCAGTTTGGGACGAGCGGGGATCTACGAGCAGTACGTC.